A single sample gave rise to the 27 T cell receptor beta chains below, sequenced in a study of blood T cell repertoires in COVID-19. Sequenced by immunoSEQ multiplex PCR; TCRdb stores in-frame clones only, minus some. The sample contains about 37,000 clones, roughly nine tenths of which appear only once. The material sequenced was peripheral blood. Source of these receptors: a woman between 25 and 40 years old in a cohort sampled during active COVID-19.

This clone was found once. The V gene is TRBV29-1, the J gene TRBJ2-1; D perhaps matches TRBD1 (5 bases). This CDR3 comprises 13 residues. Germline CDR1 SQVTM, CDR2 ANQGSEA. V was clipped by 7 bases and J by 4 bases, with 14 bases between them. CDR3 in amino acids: CSGRTREYNEQFF. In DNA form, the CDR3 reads TGCAGCGGCCGGACAAGAGAGTACAATGAGCAGTTCTTC.

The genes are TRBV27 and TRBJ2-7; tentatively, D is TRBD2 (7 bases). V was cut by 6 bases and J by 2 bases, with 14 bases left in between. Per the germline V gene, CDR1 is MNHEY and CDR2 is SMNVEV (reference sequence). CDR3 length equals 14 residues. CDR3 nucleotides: TGTGCCAGCAGGCCTGGGGGGGCCCCCTACGAGCAGTACTTC. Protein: CASRPGGAPYEQYF.

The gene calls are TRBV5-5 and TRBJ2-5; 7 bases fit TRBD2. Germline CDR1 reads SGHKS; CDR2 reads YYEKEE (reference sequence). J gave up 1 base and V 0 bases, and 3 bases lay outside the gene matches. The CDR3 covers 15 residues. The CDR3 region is CASSLAVAGQETQYF. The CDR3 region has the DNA TGTGCCAGCAGCTTGGCCGTAGCGGGCCAAGAGACCCAGTACTTC.

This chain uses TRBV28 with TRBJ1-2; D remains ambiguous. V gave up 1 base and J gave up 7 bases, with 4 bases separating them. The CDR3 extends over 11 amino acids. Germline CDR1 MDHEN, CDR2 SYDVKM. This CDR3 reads CASSLSFGYTF. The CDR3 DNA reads TGTGCCAGCAGTTTATCGTTTGGCTACACCTTC.

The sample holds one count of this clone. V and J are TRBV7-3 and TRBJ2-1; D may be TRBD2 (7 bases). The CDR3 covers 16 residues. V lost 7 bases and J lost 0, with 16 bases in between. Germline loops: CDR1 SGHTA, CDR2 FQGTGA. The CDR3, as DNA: TGTGCCAGCACCCCGGGGGCGGGAGTCTCCTACAATGAGCAGTTCTTC. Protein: CASTPGAGVSYNEQFF.

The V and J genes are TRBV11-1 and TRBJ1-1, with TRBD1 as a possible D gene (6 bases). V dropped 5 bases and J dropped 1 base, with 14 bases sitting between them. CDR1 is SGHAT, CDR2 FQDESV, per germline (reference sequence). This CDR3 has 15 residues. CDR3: CASSRSGGPNTEAFF. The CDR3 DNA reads TGTGCCAGCAGCCGTTCGGGGGGCCCGAACACTGAAGCTTTCTTT.

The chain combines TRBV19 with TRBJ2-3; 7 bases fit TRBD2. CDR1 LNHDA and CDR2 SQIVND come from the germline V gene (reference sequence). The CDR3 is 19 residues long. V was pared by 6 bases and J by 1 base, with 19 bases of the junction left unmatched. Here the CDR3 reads CASRAIAGDDPGGTDTQYF. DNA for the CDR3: TGTGCCAGTAGGGCCATAGCGGGTGATGACCCGGGGGGCACAGATACGCAGTATTTT.

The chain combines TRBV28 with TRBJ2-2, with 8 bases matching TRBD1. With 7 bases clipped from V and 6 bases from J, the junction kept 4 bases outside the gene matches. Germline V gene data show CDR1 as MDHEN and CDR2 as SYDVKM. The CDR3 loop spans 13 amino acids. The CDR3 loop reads CASIGQGPGELFF. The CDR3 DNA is TGTGCCAGCATAGGACAGGGACCCGGGGAGCTGTTTTTT.

DNA for the CDR3: TGTGCCTGGAGCCGACAGGTCGGGGAGCTGTTTTTT. It is translated as CAWSRQVGELFF. This chain joins TRBV30 and TRBJ2-2, with a possible D match to TRBD1 (6 bases). Germline CDR1 GTSNPN, CDR2 SVGIG (reference sequence). The length of the CDR3 is 12 residues. Trimming shortened V by 3 bases and J by 7 bases, and 9 bases separated the two germline ends. The complete variable domain, with remaining parts taken from reference TRBV30 and TRBJ2-2, reads SQTIHQWPATLVQPVGSPLSLECTVEGTSNPNLYWYRQAAGRGLQLLFYSVGIGQISSEVPQNLSASRPQDRQFILSSKKLLLSDSGFYLCAWSRQVGELFFGEGSRLTVL.

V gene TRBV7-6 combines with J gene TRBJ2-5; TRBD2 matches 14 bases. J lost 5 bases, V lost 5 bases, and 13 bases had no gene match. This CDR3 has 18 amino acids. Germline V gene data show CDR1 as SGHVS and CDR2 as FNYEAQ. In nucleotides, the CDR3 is TGTGCCAGCAGCCCCCCGGGACTAGCGGGAGTCCCGGCGGAGACCCAGTACTTC. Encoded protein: CASSPPGLAGVPAETQYF.

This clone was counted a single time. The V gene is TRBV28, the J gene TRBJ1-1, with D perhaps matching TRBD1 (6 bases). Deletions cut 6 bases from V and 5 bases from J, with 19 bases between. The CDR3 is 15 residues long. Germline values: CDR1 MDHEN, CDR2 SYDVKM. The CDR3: CASSLRQTQGTEAFF. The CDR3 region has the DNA TGTGCCAGCAGCCTGAGGCAGACCCAGGGGACTGAAGCTTTCTTT.

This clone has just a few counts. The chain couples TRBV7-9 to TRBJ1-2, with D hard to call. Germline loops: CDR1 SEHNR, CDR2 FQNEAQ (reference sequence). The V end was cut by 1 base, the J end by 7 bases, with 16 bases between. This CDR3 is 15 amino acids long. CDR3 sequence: CASSLGPTGGSGYTF. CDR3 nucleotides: TGTGCCAGCAGCTTAGGCCCGACTGGAGGGAGTGGCTACACCTTC.

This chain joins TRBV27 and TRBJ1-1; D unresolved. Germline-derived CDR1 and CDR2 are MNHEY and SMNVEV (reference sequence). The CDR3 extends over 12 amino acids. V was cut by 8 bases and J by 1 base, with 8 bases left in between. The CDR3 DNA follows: TGTGCCAGCTATACTGGGAACACTGAAGCTTTCTTT. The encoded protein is CASYTGNTEAFF.

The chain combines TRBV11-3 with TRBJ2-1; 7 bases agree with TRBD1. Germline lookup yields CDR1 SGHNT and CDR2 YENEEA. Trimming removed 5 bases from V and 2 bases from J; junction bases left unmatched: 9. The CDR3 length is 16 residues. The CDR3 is CASSPSFGQAYNEQFF. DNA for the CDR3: TGTGCCAGCAGCCCTAGTTTTGGACAGGCCTACAATGAGCAGTTCTTC.

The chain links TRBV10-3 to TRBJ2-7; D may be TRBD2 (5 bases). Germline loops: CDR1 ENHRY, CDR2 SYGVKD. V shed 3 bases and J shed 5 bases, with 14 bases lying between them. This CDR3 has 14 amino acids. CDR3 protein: CAISEWSERDEQYF. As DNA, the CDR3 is TGTGCCATCAGTGAATGGTCAGAGAGGGACGAGCAGTACTTC.

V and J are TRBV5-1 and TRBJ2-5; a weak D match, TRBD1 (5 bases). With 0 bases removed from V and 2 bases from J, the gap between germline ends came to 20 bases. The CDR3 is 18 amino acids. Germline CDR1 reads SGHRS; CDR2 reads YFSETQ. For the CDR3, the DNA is TGCGCCAGCAGCTTGGGGTTTGTTGGAGCAGGGAAACAAGAGACCCAGTACTTC. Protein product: CASSLGFVGAGKQETQYF.

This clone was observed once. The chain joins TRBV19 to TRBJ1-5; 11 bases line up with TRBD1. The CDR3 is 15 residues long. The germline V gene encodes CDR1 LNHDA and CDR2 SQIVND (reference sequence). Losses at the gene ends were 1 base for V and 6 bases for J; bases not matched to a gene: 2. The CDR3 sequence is CASSIGDRGVQPQHF. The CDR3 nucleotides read TGTGCCAGTAGTATAGGGGACAGGGGGGTTCAGCCCCAGCATTTT. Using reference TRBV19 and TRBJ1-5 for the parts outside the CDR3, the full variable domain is DGGITQSPKYLFRKEGQNVTLSCEQNLNHDAMYWYRQDPGQGLRLIYYSQIVNDFQKGDIAEGYSVSREKKESFPLTVTSAQKNPTAFYLCASSIGDRGVQPQHFGDGTRLSIL.

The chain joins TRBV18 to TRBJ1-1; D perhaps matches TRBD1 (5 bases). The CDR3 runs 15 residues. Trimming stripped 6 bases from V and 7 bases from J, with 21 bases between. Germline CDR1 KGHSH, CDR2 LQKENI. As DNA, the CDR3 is TGTGCCAGCTCCCCAGGGTGGGGCAAGGCTGGTGAAGCTTTCTTT. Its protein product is CASSPGWGKAGEAFF.

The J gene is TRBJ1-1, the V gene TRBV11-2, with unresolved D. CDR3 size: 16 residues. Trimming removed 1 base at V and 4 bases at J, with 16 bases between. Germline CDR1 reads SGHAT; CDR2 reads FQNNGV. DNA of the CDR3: TGTGCCAGCAGCTTAGTCCCGACGAGAGGCGGCACTGAAGCTTTCTTT. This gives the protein CASSLVPTRGGTEAFF.

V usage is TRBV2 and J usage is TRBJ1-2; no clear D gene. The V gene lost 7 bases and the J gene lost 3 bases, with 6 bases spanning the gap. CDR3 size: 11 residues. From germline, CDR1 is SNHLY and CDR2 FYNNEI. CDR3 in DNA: TGTGCCAGCACCGGAGACTATGGCTACACCTTC. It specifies CASTGDYGYTF. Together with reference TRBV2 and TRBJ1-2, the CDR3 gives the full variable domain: EPEVTQTPSHQVTQMGQEVILRCVPISNHLYFYWYRQILGQKVEFLVSFYNNEISEKSEIFDDQFSVERPDGSNFTLKIRSTKLEDSAMYFCASTGDYGYTFGSGTRLTVV.

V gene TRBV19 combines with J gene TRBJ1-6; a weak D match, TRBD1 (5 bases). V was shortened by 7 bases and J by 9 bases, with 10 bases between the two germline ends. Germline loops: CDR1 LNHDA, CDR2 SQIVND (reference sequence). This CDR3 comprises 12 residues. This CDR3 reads CASTQGSSPLHF. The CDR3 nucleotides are TGTGCCAGTACCCAGGGAAGTTCACCCCTCCACTTT.

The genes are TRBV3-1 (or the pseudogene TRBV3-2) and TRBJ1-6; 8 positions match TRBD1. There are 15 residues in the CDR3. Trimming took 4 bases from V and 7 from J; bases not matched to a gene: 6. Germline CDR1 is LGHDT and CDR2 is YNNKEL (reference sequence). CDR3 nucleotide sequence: TGTGCCAGCAGCCCCCGGCGACAGGGGAATTCACCCCTCCACTTT. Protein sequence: CASSPRRQGNSPLHF.

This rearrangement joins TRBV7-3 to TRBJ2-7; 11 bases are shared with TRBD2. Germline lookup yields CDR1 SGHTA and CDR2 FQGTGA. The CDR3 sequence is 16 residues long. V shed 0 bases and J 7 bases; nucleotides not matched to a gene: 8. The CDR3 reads CASSLTPGLAGEEQYF. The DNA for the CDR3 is TGTGCCAGCAGCTTAACTCCCGGACTAGCGGGTGAAGAGCAGTACTTC. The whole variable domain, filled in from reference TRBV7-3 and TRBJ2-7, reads GAGVSQTPSNKVTEKGKYVELRCDPISGHTALYWYRQSLGQGPEFLIYFQGTGAADDSGLPNDRFFAVRPEGSVSTLKIQRTERGDSAVYLCASSLTPGLAGEEQYFGPGTRLTVT.

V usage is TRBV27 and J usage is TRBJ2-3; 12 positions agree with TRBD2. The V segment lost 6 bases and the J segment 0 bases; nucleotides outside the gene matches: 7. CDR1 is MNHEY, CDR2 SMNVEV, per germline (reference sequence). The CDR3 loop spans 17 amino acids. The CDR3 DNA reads TGTGCCAGCAGCCTAGGACTAGCGGGACGAAGCACAGATACGCAGTATTTT. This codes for CASSLGLAGRSTDTQYF.

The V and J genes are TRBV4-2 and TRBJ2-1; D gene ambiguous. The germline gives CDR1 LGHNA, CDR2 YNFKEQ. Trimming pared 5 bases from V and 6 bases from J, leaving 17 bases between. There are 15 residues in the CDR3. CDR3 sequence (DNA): TGTGCCAGCAGCGAGACGGTTATAGCCGGCAATGAGCAGTTCTTC. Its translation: CASSETVIAGNEQFF.

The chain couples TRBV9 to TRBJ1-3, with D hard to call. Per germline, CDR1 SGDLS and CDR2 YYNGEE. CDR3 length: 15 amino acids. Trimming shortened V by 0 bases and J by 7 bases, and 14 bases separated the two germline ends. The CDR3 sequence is CASSVERVIGNTIYF. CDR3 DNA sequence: TGTGCCAGCAGCGTAGAGAGGGTGATCGGGAACACCATATATTTT.

The CDR3 spells CASGKLAGVPDTQYF. The CDR3 region has the DNA TGCGCCAGCGGGAAACTAGCGGGAGTTCCAGATACGCAGTATTTT. The chain employs TRBV4-1 and TRBJ2-3; TRBD2 matches at 11 bases. The CDR3 is made up of 15 amino acids. Germline-derived CDR1 and CDR2 are MGHRA and YSYEKL. Trimming removed 8 bases from V and 4 bases from J; junction bases left unmatched: 8.